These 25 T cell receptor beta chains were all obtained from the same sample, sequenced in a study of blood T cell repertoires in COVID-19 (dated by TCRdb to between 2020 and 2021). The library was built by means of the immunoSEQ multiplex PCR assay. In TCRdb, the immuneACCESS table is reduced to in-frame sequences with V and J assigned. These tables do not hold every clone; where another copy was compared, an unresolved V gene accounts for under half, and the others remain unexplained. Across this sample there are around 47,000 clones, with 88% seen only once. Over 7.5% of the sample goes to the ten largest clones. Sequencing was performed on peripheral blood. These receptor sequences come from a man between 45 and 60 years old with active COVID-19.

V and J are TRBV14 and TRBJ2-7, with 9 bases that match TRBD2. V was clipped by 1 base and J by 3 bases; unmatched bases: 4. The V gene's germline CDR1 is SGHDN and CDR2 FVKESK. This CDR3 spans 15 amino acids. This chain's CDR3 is CASSQALAGHYEQYF. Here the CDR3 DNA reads TGTGCCAGCAGCCAAGCCCTAGCGGGACACTACGAGCAGTACTTC.

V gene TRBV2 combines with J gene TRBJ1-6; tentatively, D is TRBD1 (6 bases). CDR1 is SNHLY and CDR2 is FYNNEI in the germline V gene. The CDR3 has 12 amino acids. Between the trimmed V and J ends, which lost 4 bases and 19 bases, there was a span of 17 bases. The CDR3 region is CASSALGQLQHF. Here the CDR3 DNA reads TGTGCCAGCAGTGCGCTTGGACAGCTCCAGCACTTT.

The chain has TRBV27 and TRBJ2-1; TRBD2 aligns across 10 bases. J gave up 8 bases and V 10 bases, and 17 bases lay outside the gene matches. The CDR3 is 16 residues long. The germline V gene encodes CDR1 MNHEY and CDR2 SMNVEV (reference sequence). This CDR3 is CATKIGASGSIYEQFF. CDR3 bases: TGTGCCACCAAAATAGGGGCTAGCGGGAGTATCTATGAGCAGTTCTTC.

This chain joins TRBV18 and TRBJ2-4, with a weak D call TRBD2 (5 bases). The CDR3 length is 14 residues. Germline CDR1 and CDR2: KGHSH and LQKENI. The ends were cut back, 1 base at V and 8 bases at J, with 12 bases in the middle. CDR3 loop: CASSPQSMRDIQYF. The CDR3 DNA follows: TGTGCCAGCTCACCACAGAGCATGAGGGACATTCAGTACTTC.

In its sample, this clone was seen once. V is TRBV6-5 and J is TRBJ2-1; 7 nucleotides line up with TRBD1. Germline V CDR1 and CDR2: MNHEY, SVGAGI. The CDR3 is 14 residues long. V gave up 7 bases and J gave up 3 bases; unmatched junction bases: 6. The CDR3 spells CASTSQGNYNEQFF. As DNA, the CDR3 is TGTGCCAGCACCTCACAGGGGAACTACAATGAGCAGTTCTTC.

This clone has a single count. CDR3 DNA: TGTGCCAGCAGTACCGGGACAGGGGGCGACTATGGCTACACCTTC. Translating gives CASSTGTGGDYGYTF. The rearrangement joins TRBV6-5 to TRBJ1-2; 12 nucleotides line up with TRBD1. V lost 5 bases, J lost 3 bases, and 4 bases stayed unmatched. The CDR3 covers 15 residues. CDR1 and CDR2 (germline): MNHEY, SVGAGI.

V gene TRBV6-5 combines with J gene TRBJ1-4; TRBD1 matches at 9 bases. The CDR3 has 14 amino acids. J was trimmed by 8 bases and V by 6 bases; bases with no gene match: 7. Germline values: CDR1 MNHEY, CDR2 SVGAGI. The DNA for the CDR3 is TGTGCCAGCAGGAGGACAGGGGACCGCGAAAAACTGTTTTTT. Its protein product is CASRRTGDREKLFF.

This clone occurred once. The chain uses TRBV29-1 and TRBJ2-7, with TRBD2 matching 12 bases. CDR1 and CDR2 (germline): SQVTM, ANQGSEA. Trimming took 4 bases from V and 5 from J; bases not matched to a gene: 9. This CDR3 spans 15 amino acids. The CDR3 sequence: CSVGTSGELGNEQYF. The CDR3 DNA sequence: TGCAGCGTTGGGACTAGCGGGGAACTTGGGAACGAGCAGTACTTC.

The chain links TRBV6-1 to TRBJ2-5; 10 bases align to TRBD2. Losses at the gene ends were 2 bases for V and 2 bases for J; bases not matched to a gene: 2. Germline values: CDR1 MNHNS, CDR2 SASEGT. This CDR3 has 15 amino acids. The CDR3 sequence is CASSELAGDQETQYF. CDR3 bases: TGTGCCAGCAGTGAACTAGCGGGGGATCAAGAGACCCAGTACTTC.

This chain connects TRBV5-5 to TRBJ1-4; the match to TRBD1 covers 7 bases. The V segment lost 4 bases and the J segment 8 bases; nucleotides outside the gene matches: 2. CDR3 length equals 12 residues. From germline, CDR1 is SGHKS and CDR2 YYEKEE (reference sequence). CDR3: CASSPQGEKLFF. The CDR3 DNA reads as TGTGCCAGCAGCCCACAGGGGGAAAAACTGTTTTTT.

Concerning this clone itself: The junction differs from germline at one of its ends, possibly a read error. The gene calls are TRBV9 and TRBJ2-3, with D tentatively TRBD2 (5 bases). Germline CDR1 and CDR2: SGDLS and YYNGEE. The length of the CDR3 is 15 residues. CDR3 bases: TGTGCCAGCAGCGTCGAAGGCAGCGGCACGGATACGCAGTATTTT. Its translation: CASSVEGSGTDTQYF.

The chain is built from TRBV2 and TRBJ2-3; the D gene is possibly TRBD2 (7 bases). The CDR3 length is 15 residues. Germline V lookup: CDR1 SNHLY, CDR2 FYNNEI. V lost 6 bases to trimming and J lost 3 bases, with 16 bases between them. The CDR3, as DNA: TGTGCCAGCAGCGTGGAGGGGGGGGCTACAGATACGCAGTATTTT. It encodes CASSVEGGATDTQYF. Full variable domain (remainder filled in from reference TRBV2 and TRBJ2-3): EPEVTQTPSHQVTQMGQEVILRCVPISNHLYFYWYRQILGQKVEFLVSFYNNEISEKSEIFDDQFSVERPDGSNFTLKIRSTKLEDSAMYFCASSVEGGATDTQYFGPGTRLTVL.

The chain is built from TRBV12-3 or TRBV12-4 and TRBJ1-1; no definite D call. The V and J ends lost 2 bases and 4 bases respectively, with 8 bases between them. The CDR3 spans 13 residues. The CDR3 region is CASSLMAFTEAFF. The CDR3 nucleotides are TGTGCCAGCAGTTTAATGGCCTTCACTGAAGCTTTCTTT.

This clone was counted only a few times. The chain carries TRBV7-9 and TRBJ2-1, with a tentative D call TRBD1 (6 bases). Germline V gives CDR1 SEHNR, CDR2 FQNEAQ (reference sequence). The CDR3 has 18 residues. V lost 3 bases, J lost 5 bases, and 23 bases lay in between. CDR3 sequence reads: CASSFSPAKHRVDNEQFF. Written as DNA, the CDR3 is TGTGCCAGCAGCTTCTCTCCGGCAAAACACAGGGTCGACAATGAGCAGTTCTTC.

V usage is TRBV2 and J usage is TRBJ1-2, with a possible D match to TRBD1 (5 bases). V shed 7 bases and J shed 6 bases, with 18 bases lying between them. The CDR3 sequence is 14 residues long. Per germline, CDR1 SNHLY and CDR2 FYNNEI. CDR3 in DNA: TGTGCCAGCAAGAACAGGCTTTTCTCTGATGGCTACACCTTC. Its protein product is CASKNRLFSDGYTF. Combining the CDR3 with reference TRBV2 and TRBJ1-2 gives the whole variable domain EPEVTQTPSHQVTQMGQEVILRCVPISNHLYFYWYRQILGQKVEFLVSFYNNEISEKSEIFDDQFSVERPDGSNFTLKIRSTKLEDSAMYFCASKNRLFSDGYTFGSGTRLTVV.

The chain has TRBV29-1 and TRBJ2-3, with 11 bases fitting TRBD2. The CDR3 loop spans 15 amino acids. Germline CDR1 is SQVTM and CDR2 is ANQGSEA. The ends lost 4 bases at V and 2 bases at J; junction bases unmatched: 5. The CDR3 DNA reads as TGCAGCGTTGCCGGGACTAGCGGTCCCACAGATACGCAGTATTTT. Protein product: CSVAGTSGPTDTQYF.

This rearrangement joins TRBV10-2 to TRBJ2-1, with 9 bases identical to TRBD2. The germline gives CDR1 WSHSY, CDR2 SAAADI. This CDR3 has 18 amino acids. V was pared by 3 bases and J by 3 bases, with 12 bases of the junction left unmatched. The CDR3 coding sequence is TGCGCCAGCAGTGATCCCTATAGCGGGGGCCTTTTCTACAATGAGCAGTTCTTC. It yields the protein CASSDPYSGGLFYNEQFF.

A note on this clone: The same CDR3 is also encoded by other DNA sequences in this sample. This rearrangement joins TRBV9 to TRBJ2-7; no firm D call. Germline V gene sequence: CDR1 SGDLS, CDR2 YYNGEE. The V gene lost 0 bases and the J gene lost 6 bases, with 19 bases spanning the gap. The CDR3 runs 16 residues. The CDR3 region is CASSVDGSGLVPEQYF. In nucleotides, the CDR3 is TGTGCCAGCAGCGTAGATGGCAGTGGGCTCGTTCCCGAGCAGTACTTC.

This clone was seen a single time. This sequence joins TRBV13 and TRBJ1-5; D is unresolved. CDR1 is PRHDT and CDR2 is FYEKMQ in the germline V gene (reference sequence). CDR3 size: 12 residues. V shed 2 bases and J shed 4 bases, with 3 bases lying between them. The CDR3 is CASSLSNQPQHF. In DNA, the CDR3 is TGTGCCAGCAGCTTATCAAATCAGCCCCAGCATTTT.

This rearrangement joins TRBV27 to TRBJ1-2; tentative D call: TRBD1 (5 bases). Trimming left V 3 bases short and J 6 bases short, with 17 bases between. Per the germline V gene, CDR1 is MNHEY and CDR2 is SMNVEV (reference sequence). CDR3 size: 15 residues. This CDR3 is CASSFRANQGDGYTF. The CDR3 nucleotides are TGTGCCAGCAGTTTCCGGGCCAACCAAGGGGATGGCTACACCTTC.

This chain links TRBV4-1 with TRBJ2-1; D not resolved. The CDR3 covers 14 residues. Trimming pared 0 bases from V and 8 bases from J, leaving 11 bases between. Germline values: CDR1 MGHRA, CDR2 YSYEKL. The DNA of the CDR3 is TGCGCCAGCAGCCAAGATGTTCAGGCCGATGAGCAGTTCTTC. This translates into CASSQDVQADEQFF.

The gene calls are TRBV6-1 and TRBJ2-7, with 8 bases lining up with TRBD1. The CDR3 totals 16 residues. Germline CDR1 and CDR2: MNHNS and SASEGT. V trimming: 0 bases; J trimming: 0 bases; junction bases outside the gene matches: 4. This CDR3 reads CASSEAGQAYSYEQYF. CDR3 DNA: TGTGCCAGCAGTGAAGCGGGACAGGCCTACTCCTACGAGCAGTACTTC.

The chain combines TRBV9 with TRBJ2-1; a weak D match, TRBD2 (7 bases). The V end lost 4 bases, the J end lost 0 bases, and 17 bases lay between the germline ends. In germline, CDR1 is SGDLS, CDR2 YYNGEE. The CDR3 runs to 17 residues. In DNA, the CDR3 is TGTGCCAGCAGCATCCGGGGGGCCCACAGCTCCTACAATGAGCAGTTCTTC. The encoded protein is CASSIRGAHSSYNEQFF.

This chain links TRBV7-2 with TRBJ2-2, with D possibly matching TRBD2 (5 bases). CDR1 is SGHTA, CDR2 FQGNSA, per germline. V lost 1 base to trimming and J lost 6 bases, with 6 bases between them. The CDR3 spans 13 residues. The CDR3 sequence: CASSLGRAGELFF. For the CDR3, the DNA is TGTGCCAGCAGCTTAGGGCGGGCCGGGGAGCTGTTTTTT.

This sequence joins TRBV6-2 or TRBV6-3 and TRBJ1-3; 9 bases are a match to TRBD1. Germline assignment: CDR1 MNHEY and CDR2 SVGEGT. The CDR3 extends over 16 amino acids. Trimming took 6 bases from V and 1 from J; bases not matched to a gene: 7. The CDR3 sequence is CASSPGQGISGNTIYF. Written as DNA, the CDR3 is TGTGCCAGCAGCCCGGGACAGGGTATATCTGGAAACACCATATATTTT.